One sample yielded the 28 T cell receptor beta chains listed below, sequenced in a study of human T cells and chemical hapten exposure (dated by TCRdb to the early 2020s). Library generation was performed with RACE. Sequencing took place on a NextSeq 500. TCRdb reprocessing: public reads trimmed at Q25 with fastp, clones called with MiXCR, in-frame beta chains kept. A single entry per CDR3 protein holds the most common genes and DNA from its merged rows. For this sample the table gives approximately 120,000 distinct CDR3 sequences, of which 9.2% were detected only once. Of the sample, 3.1% falls within the top ten clones. Sample time point, as interpreted from the label and publication: patch test 2, 6 weeks after DPC sensitization. The sample's treatment or condition label is to be understood as: therapeutic diphenylcyclopropenone sensitization with weekly scalp DPC. This specimen was whole blood, taken in connection with sensitization to the hapten diphenylcyclopropenone (DPC). The receptors come from a woman aged 40 to 55 with alopecia areata. Some clones in this sample may be carry-over from other donors' samples.

The V and J genes are TRBV24-1 and TRBJ2-2; the match to TRBD1 covers 8 bases. The CDR3 has 16 amino acids. Germline V gives CDR1 KGHDR, CDR2 SFDVKD. V trimming: 3 bases; J trimming: 6 bases; junction bases outside the gene matches: 8. The CDR3 nucleotides read TGTGCCACCAGTGATCCGGGACAGGTTGGTCCCGGGGAGCTGTTTTTT. Protein: CATSDPGQVGPGELFF.

This clonotype was seen only once. V is TRBV5-1 and J is TRBJ1-2, with TRBD1 identical over 7 bases. Looked up from germline, CDR1 is SGHRS and CDR2 is YFSETQ. The CDR3 extends over 15 amino acids. The V gene end was trimmed by 0 bases and the J gene end by 2 bases; junction bases not matched to a gene: 4. The CDR3 spells CASSLDAGGNYGYTF. The CDR3 DNA reads as TGCGCCAGCAGCTTGGACGCAGGGGGGAACTATGGCTACACCTTC.

The chain recombines TRBV2 with TRBJ2-5; possibly TRBD2 for D (5 bases). CDR3 length: 13 amino acids. V was trimmed by 7 bases and J by 2 bases, leaving 11 bases between them. The V gene's germline CDR1 is SNHLY and CDR2 FYNNEI. DNA of the CDR3: TGTGCCAGCACGCTGAGGAGGCAAGAGACCCAGTACTTC. Translating it yields CASTLRRQETQYF.

Ten or more counts support this clonotype. The CDR3 sequence: CASSQDLGHSYTF. CDR3 bases: TGTGCCAGCAGCCAAGATCTGGGACATAGCTACACCTTC. V and J are TRBV4-2 and TRBJ1-2, with D possibly matching TRBD1 (6 bases). The V end was cut by 0 bases, the J end by 9 bases, with 11 bases between. The germline V gene encodes CDR1 LGHNA and CDR2 YNFKEQ. This CDR3 spans 13 amino acids.

The CDR3, as DNA: TGTGCCAGCAGAGAGCCGGGGGACAGGGCCCATTTT. It translates to CASREPGDRAHF. This sequence joins TRBV28 and TRBJ1-5; TRBD1 aligns across 9 bases. J gave up 16 bases and V 6 bases, and 10 bases lay outside the gene matches. CDR1 and CDR2 (germline): MDHEN, SYDVKM. This CDR3 region has 12 residues.

This clonotype was seen a few times. The chain couples TRBV19 to TRBJ2-2; D unclear. The germline V and J ends were trimmed by 10 bases and 3 bases, with 12 bases remaining between them. Germline loops: CDR1 LNHDA, CDR2 SQIVND (reference sequence). The CDR3 contains 13 residues. The CDR3 loop reads CATQATYTGELFF. Here the CDR3 DNA reads TGTGCCACCCAGGCCACCTACACCGGGGAGCTGTTTTTT.

This clonotype was picked up many times. The chain carries TRBV6-6 and TRBJ1-3; 8 bases are shared with TRBD1. Per germline, CDR1 MNHNY and CDR2 SVGAGI (reference sequence). The CDR3 covers 14 residues. V was clipped by 7 bases and J by 2 bases; unmatched bases: 4. The CDR3 DNA sequence: TGTGCCAGCATCCTACAGGGGGCTGGAAACACCATATATTTT. This codes for CASILQGAGNTIYF.

The chain recombines TRBV11-2 with TRBJ2-5; D not certain. CDR3 length: 13 residues. V lost 0 bases, J lost 5 bases, and 7 bases lay in between. Germline V lookup: CDR1 SGHAT, CDR2 FQNNGV. The CDR3 DNA follows: TGTGCCAGCAGCTTAGATCCCGACGAGACCCAGTACTTC. Its protein is CASSLDPDETQYF.

This clonotype was observed many times. The chain recombines TRBV19 with TRBJ1-2; maybe TRBD1 (5 bases). This CDR3 contains 16 residues. V lost 7 bases and J lost 0, with 18 bases in between. Per the germline V gene, CDR1 is LNHDA and CDR2 is SQIVND (reference sequence). As DNA, the CDR3 is TGTGCCAGTACCACGGGATCCGGGGCTGCTAACTATGGCTACACCTTC. It codes for CASTTGSGAANYGYTF.

This clonotype has just a few counts. The genes are TRBV12-3 or TRBV12-4 and TRBJ1-4; the D gene is possibly TRBD1 (5 bases). The CDR3 sequence is 12 residues long. V dropped 8 bases and J dropped 8 bases, with 12 bases sitting between them. The CDR3 spells CASVRAGEKLFF. The DNA for the CDR3 is TGTGCCAGCGTCAGGGCGGGGGAAAAACTGTTTTTT.

The table lists this clonotype with many counts. The V call is TRBV7-9, the J call TRBJ1-1; a possible D gene is TRBD1 (5 bases). There are 14 residues in the CDR3. V gave up 1 base and J gave up 6 bases, with 12 bases separating them. Germline V gene data show CDR1 as SEHNR and CDR2 as FQNEAQ (reference sequence). The CDR3 DNA is TGTGCCAGCAGCTTAGATCAGGGACTGCCTGAAGCTTTCTTT. Translated: CASSLDQGLPEAFF.

This clonotype was observed many times. In DNA form, the CDR3 reads TGTGCCAGCAGCTTATATTTATATGGAGGTTTTGGCTACACCTTC. Translating gives CASSLYLYGGFGYTF. The chain links TRBV7-9 to TRBJ1-2; D gene ambiguous. This CDR3 contains 15 residues. Between the trimmed V and J ends, which lost 2 bases and 7 bases, there was a span of 17 bases. Germline lookup yields CDR1 SEHNR and CDR2 FQNEAQ (reference sequence).

The chain carries TRBV4-2 and TRBJ1-1; no clear D gene. The CDR3 totals 15 residues. Trimming shortened V by 0 bases and J by 5 bases, and 13 bases separated the two germline ends. CDR1 and CDR2 (germline): LGHNA, YNFKEQ. The CDR3 nucleotides are TGTGCCAGCAGCCAAGAAGGTATGGTTTGGACTGAAGCTTTCTTT. Translating gives CASSQEGMVWTEAFF.

This clonotype was recorded at least ten times. V gene TRBV12-3 or TRBV12-4 combines with J gene TRBJ1-2; 10 bases fit TRBD1. The CDR3 consists of 15 residues. Trimming cost V 5 bases and J 4 bases; bases outside gene matches: 7. The CDR3 DNA reads TGTGCCAGCAGTCGTGGACAGGGGGGACCCTATGGCTACACCTTC. The encoded protein is CASSRGQGGPYGYTF.

The J gene is TRBJ2-1, the V gene TRBV4-2; the D is unclear. CDR1 is LGHNA, CDR2 YNFKEQ, per germline. Trimming took off 0 bases at V and 14 bases at J, with 17 bases between the two ends. This CDR3 comprises 14 residues. CDR3 loop: CASSQDEAIGWEFF. The CDR3 nucleotides read TGTGCCAGCAGCCAAGATGAGGCTATTGGCTGGGAGTTCTTC.

This clonotype has ten or more counts. The CDR3 sequence is CASSLAPGNTEAFF. In DNA form, the CDR3 reads TGTGCCAGCAGCTTAGCGCCGGGGAACACTGAAGCTTTCTTT. The chain is built from TRBV7-9 and TRBJ1-1; D not certain. The CDR3 length is 14 residues. CDR1 is SEHNR and CDR2 is FQNEAQ in the germline V gene (reference sequence). The ends were cut back, 0 bases at V and 1 base at J, with 6 bases in the middle.

In this sample, this clonotype turned up many times. The V call is TRBV6-2 or TRBV6-3, the J call TRBJ1-1; D unclear. The germline CDR1 and CDR2 sequences are MNHEY and SVGEGT. Trimming removed 0 bases at V and 7 bases at J, with 12 bases between. This CDR3 has 14 residues. The CDR3 DNA follows: TGTGCCAGCAGTTACTCGGGGTGGAGCCGTGAAGCTTTCTTT. Translation gives CASSYSGWSREAFF.

In its sample, this clonotype was seen many times. The rearrangement links TRBV18 to TRBJ1-2; no clear D gene. Trimming stripped 6 bases from V and 5 bases from J, with 10 bases between. This CDR3 comprises 12 residues. Germline V gene sequence: CDR1 KGHSH, CDR2 LQKENI. CDR3 sequence reads: CASSVGLYGYTF. Written as DNA, the CDR3 is TGTGCCAGCTCTGTTGGGTTGTATGGCTACACCTTC.

This clonotype was recorded many times. CDR3: CASSLGQGEETQYF. The CDR3 nucleotides are TGTGCCAGCAGCTTAGGACAGGGTGAAGAGACCCAGTACTTC. The rearrangement links TRBV7-6 to TRBJ2-5; 7 positions match TRBD1. Trimming took 1 base from V and 3 from J; bases not matched to a gene: 2. This CDR3 contains 14 residues. The germline CDR1 and CDR2 sequences are SGHVS and FNYEAQ.

J is TRBJ2-3 and V is TRBV5-1, with TRBD1 identical over 8 bases. The ends lost 3 bases at V and 4 bases at J; junction bases unmatched: 4. Germline V CDR1 and CDR2: SGHRS, YFSETQ. This CDR3 region has 14 residues. The CDR3: CASSWTGSPDTQYF. CDR3 DNA sequence: TGCGCCAGCAGCTGGACAGGGAGTCCAGATACGCAGTATTTT.

The V call is TRBV27, the J call TRBJ2-1; tentative D call: TRBD1 (6 bases). Germline loops: CDR1 MNHEY, CDR2 SMNVEV (reference sequence). The V end was cut by 2 bases, the J end by 7 bases, with 15 bases between. The CDR3 loop spans 15 amino acids. DNA for the CDR3: TGTGCCAGCAGTTTAAATACAGGGACGGGAAATGAGCAGTTCTTC. Translation: CASSLNTGTGNEQFF.

This clonotype was detected only a few times. The chain links TRBV29-1 to TRBJ2-4, with TRBD1 matching over 7 bases. The J segment lost 6 bases and the V segment lost 5 bases, leaving 4 bases of the junction unmatched. The CDR3 covers 12 residues. Germline V gene data show CDR1 as SQVTM and CDR2 as ANQGSEA. For the CDR3, the DNA is TGCAGCGTTATGGGACAGCCAAACATTCAGTACTTC. Protein sequence: CSVMGQPNIQYF. Full variable domain (rest looked up from reference TRBV29-1 and TRBJ2-4): SAVISQKPSRDICQRGTSLTIQCQVDSQVTMMFWYRQQPGQSLTLIATANQGSEATYESGFVIDKFPISRPNLTFSTLTVSNMSPEDSSIYLCSVMGQPNIQYFGAGTRLSVL.

The sample holds a few counts of this clonotype. The V and J genes are TRBV19 and TRBJ2-1, with a weak D call TRBD2 (5 bases). Germline V gives CDR1 LNHDA, CDR2 SQIVND (reference sequence). Deletions cut 7 bases from V and 5 bases from J, with 18 bases between. CDR3 length equals 15 residues. DNA for the CDR3: TGTGCCAGTATGGGTTTGGTGGGGAGTGACAATGAGCAGTTCTTC. It encodes CASMGLVGSDNEQFF.

This clonotype has just one count. The V call is TRBV7-2, the J call TRBJ2-1; the D is unclear. With 5 bases removed from V and 15 bases from J, the gap between germline ends came to 17 bases. Germline lookup yields CDR1 SGHTA and CDR2 FQGNSA. The CDR3 totals 12 residues. The chain's CDR3 is CASSPKREFLFF. CDR3 DNA sequence: TGTGCCAGCAGCCCGAAGCGAGAGTTCCTGTTCTTC.

J is TRBJ2-1 and V is TRBV30; tentative D call: TRBD2 (7 bases). Per the germline V gene, CDR1 is GTSNPN and CDR2 is SVGIG (reference sequence). V was shortened by 3 bases and J by 8 bases, with 20 bases between the two germline ends. The CDR3 contains 15 residues. CDR3 region: CAWRGLRGTYDEQFF. In DNA form, the CDR3 reads TGTGCCTGGAGGGGACTGCGGGGGACATACGATGAGCAGTTCTTC.

This clonotype was seen ten or more times. This rearrangement joins TRBV4-2 to TRBJ1-1; D remains unclear. The germline V gene encodes CDR1 LGHNA and CDR2 YNFKEQ. V dropped 5 bases and J dropped 0 bases, with 7 bases sitting between them. This CDR3 comprises 13 residues. The CDR3: CASSNTLNTEAFF. Here the CDR3 DNA reads TGTGCCAGCAGCAATACACTGAACACTGAAGCTTTCTTT.

The genes are TRBV29-1 and TRBJ2-5; D not resolved. The CDR3 loop spans 13 amino acids. The germline V gene has CDR1 SQVTM and CDR2 ANQGSEA. Trimming took off 7 bases at V and 5 bases at J, with 17 bases between the two ends. Written as DNA, the CDR3 is TGCAGCGCCCCCACGACACAGCCCGAGACCCAGTACTTC. It yields the protein CSAPTTQPETQYF.

This clonotype was observed a handful of times. The rearrangement links TRBV7-9 to TRBJ2-2; D ambiguous. Trimming took 5 bases from V and 6 from J, leaving 10 bases between them. CDR3 length: 13 residues. Germline CDR1 reads SEHNR; CDR2 reads FQNEAQ (reference sequence). CDR3 amino acids: CASSHPVSGELFF. As DNA, the CDR3 is TGTGCCAGCAGCCACCCCGTTTCCGGGGAGCTGTTTTTT.